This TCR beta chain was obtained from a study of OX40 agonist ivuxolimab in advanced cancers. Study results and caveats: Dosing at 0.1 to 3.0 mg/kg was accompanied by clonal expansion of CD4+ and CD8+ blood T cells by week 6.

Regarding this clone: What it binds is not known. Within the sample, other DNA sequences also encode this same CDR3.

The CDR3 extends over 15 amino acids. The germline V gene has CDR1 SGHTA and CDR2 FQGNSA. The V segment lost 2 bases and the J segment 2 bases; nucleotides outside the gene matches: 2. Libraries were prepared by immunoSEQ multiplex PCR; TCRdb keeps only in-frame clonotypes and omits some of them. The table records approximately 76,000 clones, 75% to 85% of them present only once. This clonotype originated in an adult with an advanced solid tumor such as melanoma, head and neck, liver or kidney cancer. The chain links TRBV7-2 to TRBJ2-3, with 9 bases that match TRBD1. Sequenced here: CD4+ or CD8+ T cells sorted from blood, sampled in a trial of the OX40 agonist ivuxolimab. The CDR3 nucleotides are TGTGCCAGCAGCTTATTACAGGGGGCCACAGATACGCAGTATTTT. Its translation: CASSLLQGATDTQYF.